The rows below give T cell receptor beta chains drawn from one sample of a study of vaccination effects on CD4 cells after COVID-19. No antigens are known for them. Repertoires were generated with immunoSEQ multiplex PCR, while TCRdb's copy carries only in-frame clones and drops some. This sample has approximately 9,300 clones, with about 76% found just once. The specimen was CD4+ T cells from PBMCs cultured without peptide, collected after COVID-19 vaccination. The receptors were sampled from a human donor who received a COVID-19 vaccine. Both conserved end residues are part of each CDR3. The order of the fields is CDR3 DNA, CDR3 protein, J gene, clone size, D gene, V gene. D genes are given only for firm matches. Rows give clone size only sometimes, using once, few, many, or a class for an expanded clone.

CDR3 DNA: TGTGCCAGCAGCTTAGTCGGAGGGGCGCGTTCCTACGAGCAGTACTTC
CDR3 protein: CASSLVGGARSYEQYF
J gene: TRBJ2-7
clone size: NA
D gene: NA
V gene: TRBV7-8

CDR3 DNA: TGCGCCAGCAGCTTGCTAGCATCGAACACCGGGGAGCTGTTTTTT
CDR3 protein: CASSLLASNTGELFF
J gene: TRBJ2-2
clone size: NA
D gene: NA
V gene: TRBV5-1

CDR3 DNA: TGTGCCAGCAGGACAGCGGGGCCCTCCTACAATGAGCAGTTCTTC
CDR3 protein: CASRTAGPSYNEQFF
J gene: TRBJ2-1
clone size: NA
D gene: TRBD2
V gene: TRBV6-6

CDR3 DNA: TGTGCCAGTAGGGGTTGGAAGGTGCCTGAAGCTTTCTTT
CDR3 protein: CASRGWKVPEAFF
J gene: TRBJ1-1
clone size: few
D gene: NA
V gene: TRBV19

CDR3 DNA: TGCGCCAGCAGCGGGACCGAGAGGAATGGCTACACCTTC
CDR3 protein: CASSGTERNGYTF
J gene: TRBJ1-2
clone size: few
D gene: NA
V gene: TRBV5-1

CDR3 DNA: TGTGCCAGTAGTATCCCGGCAGGGAGGGCTGGCTACACCTTC
CDR3 protein: CASSIPAGRAGYTF
J gene: TRBJ1-2
clone size: NA
D gene: NA
V gene: TRBV19

CDR3 DNA: TGTGCCAGCAGCTTAAGTAGTGGGGGCACTGAAGCTTTCTTT
CDR3 protein: CASSLSSGGTEAFF
J gene: TRBJ1-1
clone size: NA
D gene: NA
V gene: TRBV7-3

CDR3 DNA: TGTGCCAGCAGCAAGACAGGCTACGAGCAGTACTTC
CDR3 protein: CASSKTGYEQYF
J gene: TRBJ2-7
clone size: NA
D gene: NA
V gene: TRBV2

CDR3 DNA: TGTGCCAGCAGCGTAGGGACAGTTCAAGAGACCCAGTACTTC
CDR3 protein: CASSVGTVQETQYF
J gene: TRBJ2-5
clone size: NA
D gene: NA
V gene: TRBV9

CDR3 DNA: TGTGCCACCAGCAGACGACAGGGCGGCACCGGGGAGCTGTTTTTT
CDR3 protein: CATSRRQGGTGELFF
J gene: TRBJ2-2
clone size: NA
D gene: TRBD1
V gene: TRBV15

CDR3 DNA: TGTGCCAGCTCACCAGGGACGGTTGGAAACACCATATATTTT
CDR3 protein: CASSPGTVGNTIYF
J gene: TRBJ1-3
clone size: once
D gene: NA
V gene: TRBV18

CDR3 DNA: TGTGCCAGCAGCCCCGGTGACATCCGCTATGGCTACACCTTC
CDR3 protein: CASSPGDIRYGYTF
J gene: TRBJ1-2
clone size: few
D gene: NA
V gene: TRBV9